One and the same sample provided the 31 T cell receptor beta chains below, sequenced in a study of T cells in localized non-small cell lung cancer. Sequencing was performed with immunoSEQ multiplex PCR; in TCRdb, only in-frame clones are kept and a portion is missing. Of fewer than 35,000 clones in the sample, about nine tenths are singletons; the top ten hold approximately 5.2%. Sequenced here: PBMCs, sampled before any cancer treatment. The receptors were sampled from a man aged 40-75 years with stage II lung adenocarcinoma.

This chain uses TRBV23-1 with TRBJ1-3; D is unresolved. Being an ORF, TRBV23-1 has a function that is uncertain. CDR3 size: 18 residues. The germline V and J ends were trimmed by 2 bases and 0 bases, with 17 bases remaining between them. This CDR3 is CASSQARPGSCSGNTIYF. The CDR3 DNA reads TGCGCCAGCAGTCAAGCCAGGCCGGGCAGTTGCTCTGGAAACACCATATATTTT.

This sequence joins TRBV5-8 and TRBJ2-3; tentatively, D is TRBD2 (6 bases). Per germline, CDR1 SGHTS and CDR2 YDEGEE. V dropped 0 bases and J dropped 4 bases, with 9 bases sitting between them. This CDR3 is 14 amino acids long. This CDR3 reads CASSLGRGPDTQYF. CDR3 sequence (DNA): TGTGCCAGCAGCTTGGGGAGGGGCCCAGATACGCAGTATTTT. The full variable domain, its missing parts supplied by reference TRBV5-8 and TRBJ2-3, is EAGVTQSPTHLIKTRGQQATLRCSPISGHTSVYWYQQALGLGLQFLLWYDEGEERNRGNFPPRFSGRQFPNYSSELNVNALELEDSALYLCASSLGRGPDTQYFGPGTRLTVL.

This sequence joins TRBV27 and TRBJ1-1; D might be TRBD1 (5 bases). The CDR3 sequence is 15 residues long. Germline CDR1 reads MNHEY; CDR2 reads SMNVEV (reference sequence). V was cut by 6 bases and J by 1 base, with 15 bases left in between. CDR3 sequence: CASRRRRDWNTEAFF. CDR3 nucleotide sequence: TGTGCCAGCAGGCGGCGGAGGGACTGGAACACTGAAGCTTTCTTT.

In this sample, this clone turned up once. The rearrangement uses TRBV7-2 and TRBJ1-3; D is possibly TRBD1 (5 bases). This CDR3 has 14 residues. The ends were cut back, 6 bases at V and 3 bases at J, with 12 bases in the middle. Germline V gives CDR1 SGHTA, CDR2 FQGNSA. The CDR3 sequence is CASSVQGSGNTIYF. CDR3 coding DNA: TGTGCCAGCAGTGTCCAGGGCAGTGGAAACACCATATATTTT.

The rearrangement joins TRBV27 to TRBJ1-1, with TRBD1 as a possible D gene (5 bases). Germline V gives CDR1 MNHEY, CDR2 SMNVEV (reference sequence). V was clipped by 3 bases and J by 0 bases, with 14 bases between them. The CDR3 sequence is 16 residues long. The CDR3 DNA sequence: TGTGCCAGCAGTTTGGGGCAGGCGCCGATGAACACTGAAGCTTTCTTT. It is translated as CASSLGQAPMNTEAFF.

The V call is TRBV6-6, the J call TRBJ2-7; 8 bases are shared with TRBD2. Germline V gene sequence: CDR1 MNHNY, CDR2 SVGAGI (reference sequence). The V gene end was trimmed by 7 bases and the J gene end by 4 bases; junction bases not matched to a gene: 9. There are 14 residues in the CDR3. CDR3 amino acids: CASMELAGPYEQYF. The CDR3 region has the DNA TGTGCCAGCATGGAGCTAGCGGGTCCATACGAGCAGTACTTC.

The V call is TRBV11-3, the J call TRBJ2-5; TRBD2 aligns across 11 bases. The DNA matches TRBJ2-7 better at its end, which makes the J call doubtful. CDR1 and CDR2 (germline): SGHNT, YENEEA. The CDR3 consists of 15 residues. CDR3 DNA sequence: TGTGCCAGCAGCTTACCAGGACTAGCGGGTTACGAGCAGTACTTC. This translates into CASSLPGLAGYEQYF.

This chain uses TRBV7-3 with TRBJ1-5; D not certain. There are 14 residues in the CDR3. The V gene lost 5 bases and the J gene lost 2 bases, with 10 bases spanning the gap. The V gene's germline CDR1 is SGHTA and CDR2 FQGTGA. CDR3 sequence reads: CASSPNLGNQPQHF. The CDR3 coding sequence is TGTGCCAGCAGCCCCAACTTAGGCAATCAGCCCCAGCATTTT.

The rearrangement uses TRBV27 and TRBJ1-2; D unresolved. From germline, CDR1 is MNHEY and CDR2 SMNVEV (reference sequence). V gave up 5 bases and J gave up 8 bases, with 3 bases separating them. This CDR3 has 9 residues. For the CDR3, the DNA is TGTGCCAGCAGTGGCGGCTACACCTTC. This gives the protein CASSGGYTF.

This clone was detected a few times. The rearrangement uses TRBV7-9 and TRBJ2-2; possible D gene TRBD1, 6 bases. The CDR3 extends over 15 amino acids. CDR1 SEHNR and CDR2 FQNEAQ come from the germline V gene (reference sequence). V was cut by 7 bases and J by 6 bases, with 18 bases left in between. The DNA of the CDR3 is TGTGCCAGCAAAGTGGGGGCGGGCCGTGCCGGGGAGCTGTTTTTT. Its protein is CASKVGAGRAGELFF.

The chain uses TRBV5-4 and TRBJ2-1; D tentatively fits TRBD1 or TRBD2 (5 bases each). The CDR3 length is 15 residues. The germline V and J ends were trimmed by 4 bases and 8 bases, with 19 bases remaining between them. CDR1 and CDR2 from the germline V gene are SGHNT and YYREEE (reference sequence). CDR3 amino acids: CASSPGQGTRDEQFF. CDR3 sequence (DNA): TGTGCCAGCAGCCCGGGGCAGGGAACTAGGGATGAGCAGTTCTTC.

The V and J genes are TRBV18 and TRBJ2-3, with a weak D call TRBD2 (5 bases). The CDR3 contains 14 residues. V was pared by 3 bases and J by 4 bases, with 11 bases between. The germline V gene encodes CDR1 KGHSH and CDR2 LQKENI. DNA for the CDR3: TGTGCCAGCTCACCTTCCCGGGATGCAGATACGCAGTATTTT. Translating it yields CASSPSRDADTQYF.

J is TRBJ2-7 and V is TRBV7-9; D is possibly TRBD2 (5 bases). The CDR3 is 13 amino acids. The ends were cut back, 5 bases at V and 3 bases at J, with 11 bases in the middle. Germline V CDR1 and CDR2: SEHNR, FQNEAQ (reference sequence). This CDR3 is CASSPPSRYEQYF. The DNA for the CDR3 is TGTGCCAGCAGCCCGCCTAGCCGCTACGAGCAGTACTTC.

The chain combines TRBV30 with TRBJ2-1; 12 bases line up with TRBD2. This CDR3 is built from 16 residues. Germline V CDR1 and CDR2: GTSNPN, SVGIG (reference sequence). V lost 5 bases and J lost 2; bases outside the gene matches: 7. The CDR3 bases are TGTGCCTGGGGGCTAGCGGGAGGGCCCACCTACAATGAGCAGTTCTTC. This codes for CAWGLAGGPTYNEQFF.

This clone showed up just once. The chain combines TRBV25-1 with TRBJ1-5; D unclear. Trimming removed 1 base from V and 11 bases from J, with 12 bases in between. The CDR3 is made up of 13 amino acids. Germline V gene data show CDR1 as MGHDK and CDR2 as SYGVNS. The CDR3, as DNA: TGTGCCAGCAGTGAATCTCACTCTCGGGCCCAGCATTTT. Translation gives CASSESHSRAQHF.

V usage is TRBV28 and J usage is TRBJ2-2, with D hard to call. CDR1 and CDR2 from the germline V gene are MDHEN and SYDVKM. Trimming stripped 2 bases from V and 5 bases from J, with 3 bases between. CDR3 length: 12 amino acids. CDR3 in amino acids: CASSLQTGELFF. In DNA form, the CDR3 reads TGTGCCAGCAGTTTACAGACCGGGGAGCTGTTTTTT. Based on the CDR3 plus reference TRBV28 and TRBJ2-2, the full variable domain is DVKVTQSSRYLVKRTGEKVFLECVQDMDHENMFWYRQDPGLGLRLIYFSYDVKMKEKGDIPEGYSVSREKKERFSLILESASTNQTSMYLCASSLQTGELFFGEGSRLTVL.

The rearrangement joins TRBV19 to TRBJ2-7; 7 bases line up with TRBD2. Germline values: CDR1 LNHDA, CDR2 SQIVND (reference sequence). The junction had 4 bases not matched to a gene; V was cut back by 1 base and J by 4 bases. The CDR3 is 14 residues long. The CDR3 loop is CASSIGGGRYEQYF. The CDR3 DNA follows: TGTGCCAGTAGTATAGGTGGCGGGAGATACGAGCAGTACTTC.

The DNA for the CDR3 is TGTGCCAGCAGCCCGACTAGCAGGAGCACAGATACGCAGTATTTT. This sequence encodes CASSPTSRSTDTQYF. The chain uses TRBV2 and TRBJ2-3; 7 bases match TRBD2. This CDR3 is 15 amino acids long. Trimming at V came to 6 bases and at J to 0 bases, leaving 6 bases not matched to a gene. Germline assignment: CDR1 SNHLY and CDR2 FYNNEI.

The V and J genes are TRBV29-1 and TRBJ1-2; possible D gene TRBD1, 6 bases. This CDR3 spans 10 amino acids. Germline assignment: CDR1 SQVTM and CDR2 ANQGSEA. The ends were cut back, 2 bases at V and 13 bases at J, with 11 bases in the middle. In DNA form, the CDR3 reads TGCAGCGTTGAAACCAGGGGACCCACCTTC. Its protein is CSVETRGPTF.

This clone was observed a handful of times. The V gene is TRBV5-6, the J gene TRBJ1-2; perhaps TRBD1 as D (5 bases). Trimming left V 0 bases short and J 5 bases short, with 14 bases between. Germline CDR1 and CDR2: SGHDT and YYEEEE. This CDR3 region has 15 residues. As DNA, the CDR3 is TGTGCCAGCAGCTTGGCGGTGACAGAACTATATGGCTACACCTTC. It translates to CASSLAVTELYGYTF.

V and J are TRBV18 and TRBJ2-3, with 7 bases identical to TRBD2. V shed 1 base, J shed 2 bases, and the junction held 6 bases outside the gene matches. The CDR3 is 16 amino acids. Germline V gene sequence: CDR1 KGHSH, CDR2 LQKENI. The CDR3 sequence is CASSPRRLADTDTQYF. The CDR3 DNA reads as TGTGCCAGCTCACCACGGCGGCTAGCGGACACAGATACGCAGTATTTT. The full variable domain, its missing parts supplied by reference TRBV18 and TRBJ2-3, is NAGVMQNPRHLVRRRGQEARLRCSPMKGHSHVYWYRQLPEEGLKFMVYLQKENIIDESGMPKERFSAEFPKEGPSILRIQQVVRGDSAAYFCASSPRRLADTDTQYFGPGTRLTVL.

The chain carries TRBV6-5 and TRBJ2-7, with D perhaps matching TRBD2 (6 bases). The CDR3 contains 15 residues. Looked up from germline, CDR1 is MNHEY and CDR2 is SVGAGI. With 5 bases removed from V and 3 bases from J, the gap between germline ends came to 17 bases. CDR3 nucleotide sequence: TGTGCCAGCAGTCTGACGGGACTCGGAATCTACGAGCAGTACTTC. Translation: CASSLTGLGIYEQYF.

This chain links TRBV25-1 with TRBJ1-1, with TRBD1 matching over 9 bases. CDR3 length: 13 residues. Germline trimming cut 6 bases from V and 5 bases from J; bases unmatched to any gene: 4. Germline V lookup: CDR1 MGHDK, CDR2 SYGVNS. In nucleotides, the CDR3 is TGTGCCAGCAGGGGACAGGGCTTAACTGAAGCTTTCTTT. The encoded protein is CASRGQGLTEAFF.

V is TRBV7-2 and J is TRBJ2-5; tentatively, D is TRBD1 (6 bases). Germline V gives CDR1 SGHTA, CDR2 FQGNSA. The CDR3 sequence is 15 residues long. The V end was cut by 5 bases, the J end by 5 bases, with 18 bases between. In DNA, the CDR3 is TGTGCCAGCAGCCCCCGGGACACTGGCGGGGAGACCCAGTACTTC. This codes for CASSPRDTGGETQYF.

The genes are TRBV19 and TRBJ2-5, with no clear D. The V end lost 7 bases, the J end lost 5 bases, and 2 bases lay between the germline ends. This CDR3 is built from 9 residues. CDR1 is LNHDA and CDR2 is SQIVND in the germline V gene (reference sequence). CDR3 residues: CASMETQYF. In nucleotides, the CDR3 is TGTGCCAGTATGGAGACCCAGTACTTC. The whole variable domain, filled in from reference TRBV19 and TRBJ2-5, reads DGGITQSPKYLFRKEGQNVTLSCEQNLNHDAMYWYRQDPGQGLRLIYYSQIVNDFQKGDIAEGYSVSREKKESFPLTVTSAQKNPTAFYLCASMETQYFGPGTRLLVL.

This clone was seen more than once but under ten times. The chain joins TRBV27 to TRBJ2-5; 7 bases are a match to TRBD2. The CDR3 totals 13 residues. With 4 bases clipped from V and 5 bases from J, the junction kept 4 bases outside the gene matches. Germline values: CDR1 MNHEY, CDR2 SMNVEV (reference sequence). CDR3 protein: CASSSWEGETQYF. DNA of the CDR3: TGTGCCAGCAGTTCGTGGGAGGGTGAGACCCAGTACTTC.

The chain links TRBV19 to TRBJ2-1, with a possible D match to TRBD2 (5 bases). The CDR3 has 17 amino acids. V gave up 2 bases and J gave up 2 bases, with 16 bases separating them. From germline, CDR1 is LNHDA and CDR2 SQIVND (reference sequence). CDR3 DNA: TGTGCCAGTAGTATAATATTCCAGCGGACCGCCTACAATGAGCAGTTCTTC. Its translation is CASSIIFQRTAYNEQFF.

The chain is built from TRBV18 and TRBJ2-1, with D possibly TRBD1 on 6 matching bases. V lost 3 bases, J lost 11 bases, and 14 bases lay in between. Germline V gene data show CDR1 as KGHSH and CDR2 as LQKENI. The CDR3 has 13 residues. The CDR3 spells CASSPRQDWQQFF. CDR3 nucleotide sequence: TGTGCCAGCTCACCGAGACAGGATTGGCAGCAGTTCTTC.

V is TRBV7-2 and J is TRBJ2-7; 8 bases are shared with TRBD1. This CDR3 has 13 amino acids. Germline V gene sequence: CDR1 SGHTA, CDR2 FQGNSA. V was pared by 4 bases and J by 5 bases, with 4 bases of the junction left unmatched. CDR3 DNA sequence: TGTGCCAGCAGCTGGACAGGGTACGACGAGCAGTACTTC. Encoded protein: CASSWTGYDEQYF.

This chain links TRBV25-1 with TRBJ1-1; TRBD1 is a possible D gene (5 bases). CDR1 MGHDK and CDR2 SYGVNS come from the germline V gene. V shed 6 bases and J shed 8 bases, with 13 bases lying between them. The CDR3 is made up of 12 amino acids. The CDR3 is CASRALGPEAFF. The DNA for the CDR3 is TGTGCCAGCAGGGCCTTGGGACCGGAAGCTTTCTTT. Complete variable domain (other parts from reference TRBV25-1 and TRBJ1-1): EADIYQTPRYLVIGTGKKITLECSQTMGHDKMYWYQQDPGMELHLIHYSYGVNSTEKGDLSSESTVSRIRTEHFPLTLESARPSHTSQYLCASRALGPEAFFGQGTRLTVV.

The CDR3 here is CASSLSTRAGNIQYF. DNA of the CDR3: TGTGCCAGCAGCTTGTCCACTAGGGCAGGGAACATTCAGTACTTC. The gene calls are TRBV5-4 and TRBJ2-4; D possibly uses TRBD1 or TRBD2 (5 bases each). Trimming cost V 1 base and J 7 bases, with 15 bases left between them. CDR3 length equals 15 residues. CDR1 and CDR2 (germline): SGHNT, YYREEE (reference sequence).